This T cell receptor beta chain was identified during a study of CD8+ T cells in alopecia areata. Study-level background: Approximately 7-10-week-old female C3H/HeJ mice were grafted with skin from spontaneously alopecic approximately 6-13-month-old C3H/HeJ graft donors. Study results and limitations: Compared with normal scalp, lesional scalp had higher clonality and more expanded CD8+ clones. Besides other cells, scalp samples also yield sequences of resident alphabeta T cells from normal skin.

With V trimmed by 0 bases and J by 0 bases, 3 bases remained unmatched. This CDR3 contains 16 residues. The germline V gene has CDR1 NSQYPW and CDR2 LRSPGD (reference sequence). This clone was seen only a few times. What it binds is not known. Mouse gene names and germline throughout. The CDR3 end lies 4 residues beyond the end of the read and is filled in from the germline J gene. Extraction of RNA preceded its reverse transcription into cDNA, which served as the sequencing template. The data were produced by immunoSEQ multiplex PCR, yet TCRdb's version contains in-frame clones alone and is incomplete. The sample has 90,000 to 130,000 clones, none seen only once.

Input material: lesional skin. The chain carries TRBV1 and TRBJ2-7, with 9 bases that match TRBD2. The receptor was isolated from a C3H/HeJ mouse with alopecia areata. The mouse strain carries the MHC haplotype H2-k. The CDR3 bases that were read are TGCACCTGCAGTGCAGATGGACTGGGGAGCTCCTAT. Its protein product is CTCSADGLGSSY. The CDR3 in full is CTCSADGLGSSYEQYF.